This T cell receptor (beta chain) was found in a study of vaccination effects on CD4 cells after COVID-19. V dropped 6 bases and J dropped 5 bases, with 11 bases sitting between them. The CDR3 has 12 residues. CDR1 and CDR2 from the germline V gene are SGHRS and YFSETQ. Expansion with viral peptide pools was applied to antigen-specific CD4+ T cells by the ViraFEST assay prior to sequencing. The culture ran for approximately 10 days before CD4+ T cells were isolated. Each vaccine recipient was nucleocapsid antibody negative and had no prior SARS-CoV-2 infection. With 8.5 to 10 ug/ml peptides and about 10 IU/ml IL-2, some 2 million PBMC per well were cultured. It was on days 3 and 7 that half the medium was replaced with IL-2 medium. General study points: Researchers reported few convalescent patients and no early post-infection timepoints in the study. Clonal contraction was marked in infection- and vaccine-induced clones late after vaccination.

About this clone itself: The target antigen is unknown.

The method was immunoSEQ multiplex PCR; TCRdb's version includes in-frame clones alone and lacks a portion of them. In the table there are tens of thousands of clones, 68% of which are singletons. The receptor's source is a human donor who received a COVID-19 vaccine. The sequenced sample was CD4+ T cells from PBMCs cultured with HCoV-NL63 spike peptides, obtained before COVID-19 vaccination. The J gene is TRBJ1-2, the V gene TRBV5-1; the D is unclear. The CDR3 bases are TGCGCCAGCAAGGGAACGGCGTATGGCTACACCTTC. Translation gives CASKGTAYGYTF.